The clone carrying this TCR beta chain was detected ten times or more. What it binds is unknown. This CDR3 region has 13 residues. The germline V gene encodes CDR1 SGHTA and CDR2 FQGNSA. Trimming took 5 bases from V and 6 from J, leaving 14 bases between them. This sample stems from a study of T cells in Graves' hyperthyroidism and ophthalmopathy. Points from the study as a whole: A median about 6 months before onset, the model predicted ophthalmopathy. In the blood, most expanded thyroid clonotypes above 0.001 appeared as well.

Regions amplified from RNA transcripts were the TCR beta CDR3 regions. With the HTBI primer set, the TCR CDR3 went through a first round of RT-PCR. TCRdb independently ran MiXCR on the multiplex PCR reads; one entry per CDR3 protein. The repertoire holds 360,000 or so distinct CDR3 sequences, with less than 20% as singletons. This clonotype was obtained from a woman in her thirties or forties with Graves' ophthalmopathy. This chain connects TRBV7-2 to TRBJ2-7; TRBD2 is a possible D gene (5 bases). The sequenced sample consisted of blood. CDR3 sequence reads: CASSVGRSGEQYF. The DNA of the CDR3 is TGTGCCAGCAGCGTAGGACGGAGCGGCGAGCAGTACTTC. The full variable domain, rest sourced from reference TRBV7-2 and TRBJ2-7, is GAGVSQSPSNKVTEKGKDVELRCDPISGHTALYWYRQSLGQGLEFLIYFQGNSAPDKSGLPSDRFSAERTGGSVSTLTIQRTQQEDSAVYLCASSVGRSGEQYFGPGTRLTVT.